Listed below are T cell receptor beta chains from one sample, sequenced in a study of cytomegalovirus exposure and HLA in healthy donors. Measured with immunoSEQ multiplex PCR; TCRdb has only the in-frame clones, and not every one. The sample includes about 160,000 clones, around 83% of them seen just once. The sequenced material came from PBMCs. These receptors were taken from a male donor in good health and CMV-seropositive. The conserved cysteine and the conserved F or W are not part of the CDR3 here. Each record gives: clone size, V gene, D gene, CDR3 protein. A D gene is named only where the DNA matches it firmly. Clone size appears in some rows only: once, few, many, or a class for an expanded clone.

- TRBV9 TRBD1 ASSVGTGSYNEQF
few TRBV7-7 TRBD2 ASSTRGTSGGVRY
- TRBV10-1 - ASRQGPTYEQY
- TRBV7-2 - ASSIGGAPVGETQY
- TRBV29-1 - SAGSGAPGETQY
- TRBV7-9 - ASSLASPHGYQPQH
- TRBV5-1 - ASSLDPGVHNEQF
few TRBV30 TRBD2 AWSISGGAGSYEQY
- TRBV7-9 - ASRMGANQPQH
- TRBV5-5 TRBD1 ASSLERGHYEQY
- TRBV14 - ASSQHLGQGQETQY
- TRBV27 - ASKSQGLSSYNEQF
once TRBV6-5 TRBD1 ASSYDRGLDTEAF
- TRBV10-3 - AILQGLSYEQY
few TRBV7-9 - ASSPGGEAF
- TRBV27 TRBD1 ASRTGTVNEKLF
- TRBV9 TRBD2 ASSVGLAGQNEQF
- TRBV30 - AWTPGPTYEQY
- TRBV5-1 TRBD1 ASSFDRGREKLF
few TRBV4-3 - ASSQDGKSGGYT
- TRBV29-1 - SVRDSHEADTQY
- TRBV27 - ASSLGVADYYEQY
- TRBV11-2 TRBD1 ASSLGQGKWEQF
few TRBV7-2 - ASSPGGGEETQY
- TRBV6-1 TRBD1 ASSGGQGRRYGYT
few TRBV13 - ASSMREGQNSPLH
- TRBV5-1 - ASSMEKAAYEQY
- TRBV6-1 TRBD1 AIGRTGEGQPQH
few TRBV7-2 TRBD2 ASSPGLLEY
- TRBV5-1 TRBD2 ASSSLAGGPYEQY
- TRBV4-3 - ASSQSRTIYYEQY
once TRBV2 - ASSEGLKDTQY
- TRBV27 - ASTPGWRGEQY
- TRBV27 - ASSFFGELF
- TRBV5-1 TRBD1 ASSLEGQAVREQY
- TRBV30 TRBD1 AWWTFQGRGFKQPQH
- TRBV5-4 TRBD1 ASSLGFAGQAYGYT
- TRBV11-3 - ASSLGGGAYNEQF
once TRBV29-1 - SAAPAAGGEQY
- TRBV27 - ASSFGQHQPQH
- TRBV6-1 - ASSGLGAGETQY
- TRBV25-1 - ASRLGSEKLF
- TRBV7-8 - ASSPTGVRVNTEAF
- TRBV5-6 - ASSLAADGYT
- TRBV10-3 - AISETSIDEQF
- TRBV27 TRBD2 ASSLPGLAGTDTQY
- TRBV30 - AWTLFGGAEKLF
- TRBV10-1 TRBD2 ASSEPGGTQY
few TRBV5-4 - ASSPGENPDTQY
- TRBV30 TRBD2 ALEAGGPNEQF
- TRBV7-8 TRBD2 ASSTLAAGFSYEQY